Listed here are 32 T cell receptor beta chains from one sample, sequenced in a study of shared clonotypes between healthy human individuals. Measured with immunoSEQ multiplex PCR; TCRdb has only the in-frame clones, and not every one. The repertoire holds a few million clones, with approximately 90% as singletons. The sample comprised naive CD4+ T cells sorted from blood. Subset in this sample: CD45RA+ positively selected. Receptor source: a man aged 18 to 35 in good health.

This chain joins TRBV4-1 and TRBJ2-4, with 7 bases identical to TRBD1. The CDR3 contains 16 residues. Germline CDR1 and CDR2: MGHRA and YSYEKL. With V trimmed by 4 bases and J by 3 bases, 9 bases remained unmatched. The CDR3 bases are TGCGCCAGCAGCCCTTTAGGGGGCTTCGGCAAAAACATTCAGTACTTC. Encoded protein: CASSPLGGFGKNIQYF.

The chain links TRBV10-2 to TRBJ2-7; 10 bases agree with TRBD2. Germline CDR1 and CDR2: WSHSY and SAAADI. The V segment lost 7 bases and the J segment 2 bases; nucleotides outside the gene matches: 5. CDR3 length: 14 residues. The CDR3 reads CASTSSGSTYEQYF. The CDR3 DNA reads TGCGCCAGCACATCTAGCGGGAGTACCTACGAGCAGTACTTC.

This chain joins TRBV30 and TRBJ1-5; no clear D. The CDR3 is 10 amino acids. Trimming shortened V by 3 bases and J by 9 bases, and 6 bases separated the two germline ends. Germline CDR1 is GTSNPN and CDR2 is SVGIG (reference sequence). CDR3 protein: CAWSGRPQHF. The CDR3 nucleotides read TGTGCCTGGAGCGGGCGGCCCCAGCATTTT.

The chain has TRBV9 and TRBJ2-2; a possible D gene is TRBD1 (5 bases). CDR3 size: 16 residues. Germline assignment: CDR1 SGDLS and CDR2 YYNGEE. Trimming shortened V by 0 bases and J by 5 bases, and 14 bases separated the two germline ends. The CDR3 coding sequence is TGTGCCAGCAGCGTAGGAAGGGGCGGTAAGACCGGGGAGCTGTTTTTT. This encodes CASSVGRGGKTGELFF.

The sample holds a few counts of this clone. The gene calls are TRBV19 and TRBJ2-7, with TRBD2 identical over 7 bases. After removal of 6 bases from V and 6 bases from J, the junction contained 8 bases not matched to a gene. CDR1 is LNHDA and CDR2 is SQIVND in the germline V gene (reference sequence). CDR3 length: 13 residues. The CDR3 bases are TGTGCCAGTAGCCAGAGGGGAGGGCTCGAGCAGTACTTC. It is translated as CASSQRGGLEQYF.

This rearrangement joins TRBV6-1 to TRBJ2-1; possible D gene TRBD2, 6 bases. CDR3 length: 14 amino acids. The germline V gene has CDR1 MNHNS and CDR2 SASEGT. V was clipped by 4 bases and J by 5 bases, with 12 bases between them. CDR3 residues: CASSVGGVDNEQFF. The DNA for the CDR3 is TGTGCCAGCAGTGTTGGCGGGGTAGACAATGAGCAGTTCTTC.

The CDR3 spells CASSEDRGSNEQFF. CDR3 nucleotide sequence: TGTGCCAGCTCAGAGGACAGGGGGAGCAATGAGCAGTTCTTC. The chain couples TRBV18 to TRBJ2-1, with 10 bases matching TRBD1. The germline V gene encodes CDR1 KGHSH and CDR2 LQKENI. There are 14 residues in the CDR3. With 5 bases clipped from V and 6 bases from J, the junction kept 4 bases outside the gene matches.

The chain has TRBV19 and TRBJ2-6, with D tentatively TRBD1 or TRBD2 (5 bases each). CDR1 is LNHDA and CDR2 is SQIVND in the germline V gene (reference sequence). V shed 3 bases and J shed 0 bases, with 15 bases lying between them. The CDR3 contains 18 residues. In DNA, the CDR3 is TGTGCCAGTAGTATCGCTGCAGGGACCAGCTCTGGGGCCAACGTCCTGACTTTC. Translation: CASSIAAGTSSGANVLTF.

A remark on this clone: The sample holds other DNA sequences that translate to the same CDR3. The chain carries TRBV2 and TRBJ1-1; weak D call: TRBD1 (6 bases). Trimming pared 6 bases from V and 0 bases from J, leaving 8 bases between. This CDR3 contains 13 residues. Germline V gives CDR1 SNHLY, CDR2 FYNNEI. CDR3 in amino acids: CASRGALNTEAFF. The CDR3 region has the DNA TGTGCCAGCAGGGGGGCCTTGAACACTGAAGCTTTCTTT.

This rearrangement joins TRBV29-1 to TRBJ1-1; the D gene is possibly TRBD1 (6 bases). Germline lookup yields CDR1 SQVTM and CDR2 ANQGSEA. The CDR3 spans 16 residues. Trimming stripped 6 bases from V and 0 bases from J, with 20 bases between. The CDR3 sequence is CSVDGQQPLMNTEAFF. DNA of the CDR3: TGCAGCGTCGATGGACAGCAACCCCTCATGAACACTGAAGCTTTCTTT.

This rearrangement joins TRBV30 to TRBJ2-4; D gene ambiguous. The germline CDR1 and CDR2 sequences are GTSNPN and SVGIG (reference sequence). This CDR3 spans 11 amino acids. With 0 bases removed from V and 7 bases from J, the gap between germline ends came to 4 bases. The CDR3 DNA is TGTGCCTGGAGTGTAGGGAACATTCAGTACTTC. Translated: CAWSVGNIQYF.

The J gene is TRBJ2-3, the V gene TRBV6-5; no definite D call. V shed 2 bases and J shed 5 bases, with 11 bases lying between them. CDR1 and CDR2 (germline): MNHEY, SVGAGI. The CDR3 consists of 14 residues. The CDR3 loop reads CASSYQKTGDTQYF. CDR3 sequence (DNA): TGTGCCAGCAGTTACCAAAAGACCGGAGATACGCAGTATTTT.

This sequence joins TRBV6-4 and TRBJ1-1, with 9 bases lining up with TRBD1. The CDR3 length is 14 residues. Germline assignment: CDR1 MRHNA and CDR2 SNTAGT. Trimming cost V 6 bases and J 11 bases; bases outside gene matches: 13. CDR3 region: CASSLRDREGPAFF. The CDR3, as DNA: TGTGCCAGCAGCCTCCGGGACAGGGAAGGCCCCGCTTTCTTT.

This clone has just a few counts. The chain uses TRBV7-9 and TRBJ2-3; no definite D call. The CDR3 consists of 14 residues. Per germline, CDR1 SEHNR and CDR2 FQNEAQ (reference sequence). Trimming shortened V by 0 bases and J by 4 bases, and 8 bases separated the two germline ends. The DNA of the CDR3 is TGTGCCAGCAGCTTAGCCCCGGCCCCAGATACGCAGTATTTT. It codes for CASSLAPAPDTQYF.

The V and J genes are TRBV5-1 and TRBJ2-3; no definite D call. V was trimmed by 5 bases and J by 3 bases, leaving 16 bases between them. The CDR3 has 15 amino acids. The V gene's germline CDR1 is SGHRS and CDR2 YFSETQ. The CDR3 reads CASSSDSRITDTQYF. The CDR3 coding sequence is TGCGCCAGCAGTTCAGACTCTAGGATTACAGATACGCAGTATTTT.

Remarks on this clone: Different DNA sequences within this sample yield the same CDR3. The rearrangement joins TRBV9 to TRBJ2-2; 10 bases align to TRBD1. CDR3 size: 15 residues. J was trimmed by 4 bases and V by 3 bases; bases with no gene match: 3. From germline, CDR1 is SGDLS and CDR2 YYNGEE. CDR3 sequence (DNA): TGTGCCAGCAGCGGACAGGGGGCGGGCACCGGGGAGCTGTTTTTT. This translates into CASSGQGAGTGELFF.

J is TRBJ2-7 and V is TRBV7-2; 7 bases line up with TRBD1. CDR1 and CDR2 from the germline V gene are SGHTA and FQGNSA. The CDR3 loop spans 15 amino acids. V shed 5 bases and J 2 bases; nucleotides not matched to a gene: 9. The CDR3 bases are TGTGCCAGCAGCGTCGACAGGGTGGGGGCCTACGAGCAGTACTTC. Encoded protein: CASSVDRVGAYEQYF.

This clone was counted a single time. The rearrangement uses TRBV6-6 and TRBJ2-7; D gene ambiguous. The germline V and J ends were trimmed by 0 bases and 0 bases, with 6 bases remaining between them. CDR3 length equals 14 residues. Germline V gene sequence: CDR1 MNHNY, CDR2 SVGAGI (reference sequence). The CDR3 nucleotides read TGTGCCAGCAGTTACTCATCGGCCTCCTACGAGCAGTACTTC. Translation gives CASSYSSASYEQYF.

Notes on this clone: Distinct nucleotide sequences in the sample also encode this CDR3. The chain uses TRBV6-1 and TRBJ2-7; D not resolved. CDR1 and CDR2 (germline): MNHNS, SASEGT. The CDR3 covers 14 residues. V was shortened by 2 bases and J by 0 bases, with 8 bases between the two germline ends. The CDR3 is CASSELGSSYEQYF. CDR3 coding DNA: TGTGCCAGCAGTGAATTGGGGTCCTCCTACGAGCAGTACTTC.

The chain carries TRBV5-4 and TRBJ1-5; TRBD1 might be the D (5 bases). V was pared by 3 bases and J by 2 bases, with 15 bases between. This CDR3 comprises 16 residues. Germline V gives CDR1 SGHNT, CDR2 YYREEE (reference sequence). The CDR3: CASSSRGPGGNQPQHF. The CDR3 DNA sequence: TGTGCCAGCAGCTCCCGGGGCCCGGGGGGCAATCAGCCCCAGCATTTT.

V usage is TRBV7-6 and J usage is TRBJ1-6; D unresolved. CDR1 and CDR2 from the germline V gene are SGHVS and FNYEAQ. The V end lost 5 bases, the J end lost 7 bases, and 15 bases lay between the germline ends. There are 15 residues in the CDR3. The CDR3 spells CASSLQGGVNSPLHF. The CDR3 bases are TGTGCCAGCAGCCTACAAGGTGGGGTCAATTCACCCCTCCACTTT. Filled out from reference TRBV7-6 and TRBJ1-6, the complete variable domain reads GAGVSQSPRYKVTKRGQDVALRCDPISGHVSLYWYRQALGQGPEFLTYFNYEAQQDKSGLPNDRFSAERPEGSISTLTIQRTEQRDSAMYRCASSLQGGVNSPLHFGNGTRLTVT.

This clone has a single count. As DNA, the CDR3 is TGTGCCACCAGCAGAGAAGTGACAGCCTACAATGAGCAGTTCTTC. Amino acids: CATSREVTAYNEQFF. The gene calls are TRBV15 and TRBJ2-1, with D perhaps TRBD1 (5 bases). The CDR3 sequence is 15 residues long. Germline V CDR1 and CDR2: LNHNV, YYDKDF (reference sequence). Deletions cut 0 bases from V and 2 bases from J, with 8 bases between.

The chain has TRBV5-4 and TRBJ2-3; TRBD2 matches at 7 bases. The CDR3 has 15 amino acids. Germline CDR1 is SGHNT and CDR2 is YYREEE (reference sequence). The V gene end was trimmed by 3 bases and the J gene end by 4 bases; junction bases not matched to a gene: 8. CDR3 coding DNA: TGTGCCAGCAGCTCCACAACTAGCGTTCCAGATACGCAGTATTTT. Translation gives CASSSTTSVPDTQYF.

This clone appeared a single time. The V call is TRBV20-1, the J call TRBJ2-5; the D is unclear. The CDR3 has 11 residues. The germline CDR1 and CDR2 sequences are DFQATT and SNEGSKA (reference sequence). The ends were cut back, 4 bases at V and 5 bases at J, with 8 bases in the middle. The CDR3, as DNA: TGCAGTGCTACTCAATCGGAGACCCAGTACTTC. Encoded protein: CSATQSETQYF.

This chain connects TRBV7-8 to TRBJ1-4; no firm D call. Per germline, CDR1 SGHVS and CDR2 FQNEAQ. The CDR3 extends over 14 amino acids. The germline V and J ends were trimmed by 1 base and 8 bases, with 11 bases remaining between them. This CDR3 reads CASSLVGNGEKLFF. The CDR3 bases are TGTGCCAGCAGCTTAGTGGGAAATGGCGAAAAACTGTTTTTT.

The chain uses TRBV5-1 and TRBJ1-2, with 7 bases fitting TRBD1. V was pared by 4 bases and J by 4 bases, with 10 bases of the junction left unmatched. There are 15 residues in the CDR3. CDR1 is SGHRS, CDR2 YFSETQ, per germline. CDR3 DNA sequence: TGCGCCAGCAGCCCCGGACAGGAAAGGAGCTATGGCTACACCTTC. The encoded protein is CASSPGQERSYGYTF.

The chain joins TRBV18 to TRBJ1-1; D is possibly TRBD1 (5 bases). Germline CDR1 and CDR2: KGHSH and LQKENI. V was clipped by 1 base and J by 8 bases, with 8 bases between them. The CDR3 loop spans 12 amino acids. The chain's CDR3 is CASSPRGSEAFF. CDR3 nucleotides: TGTGCCAGCTCACCACGGGGGTCGGAAGCTTTCTTT.

This clone was seen more than once but under ten times. The rearrangement joins TRBV14 to TRBJ1-4; D ambiguous. Germline V gene sequence: CDR1 SGHDN, CDR2 FVKESK. The V and J ends lost 0 bases and 8 bases respectively, with 7 bases between them. The CDR3 covers 13 residues. This CDR3 is CASSQEVGEKLFF. As DNA, the CDR3 is TGTGCCAGCAGCCAAGAAGTTGGGGAAAAACTGTTTTTT.

The J gene is TRBJ2-7, the V gene TRBV28; TRBD2 matches at 7 bases. This CDR3 is built from 16 residues. The J segment lost 0 bases and the V segment lost 7 bases, leaving 12 bases of the junction unmatched. Germline CDR1 reads MDHEN; CDR2 reads SYDVKM. The CDR3 spells CASTPFRAGDSYEQYF. Written as DNA, the CDR3 is TGTGCCAGCACCCCCTTCCGGGCGGGAGACTCCTACGAGCAGTACTTC.

The rearrangement uses TRBV28 and TRBJ1-4; TRBD1 aligns across 7 bases. This CDR3 region has 14 residues. CDR1 and CDR2 (germline): MDHEN, SYDVKM. The ends lost 3 bases at V and 7 bases at J; junction bases unmatched: 5. The CDR3 DNA reads as TGTGCCAGCAGTTTGAGGGGGCGCGGTGAAAAACTGTTTTTT. Translation: CASSLRGRGEKLFF.

This chain joins TRBV28 and TRBJ1-2, with a tentative D call TRBD1 (5 bases). Trimming shortened V by 4 bases and J by 4 bases, and 16 bases separated the two germline ends. This CDR3 is 15 amino acids long. CDR1 MDHEN and CDR2 SYDVKM come from the germline V gene. The CDR3 region is CASSWGGTVLYGYTF. Written as DNA, the CDR3 is TGTGCCAGCAGTTGGGGGGGGACTGTCCTCTATGGCTACACCTTC.

Points on this clone: Other DNA sequences in this specimen translate into the identical CDR3. The V gene is TRBV5-1, the J gene TRBJ2-3, with 11 bases lining up with TRBD2. The CDR3 spans 14 residues. The V gene's germline CDR1 is SGHRS and CDR2 YFSETQ. V shed 1 base, J shed 6 bases, and the junction held 1 base outside the gene matches. Here the CDR3 DNA reads TGCGCCAGCAGCTTGACTAGCGGGGGTGATACGCAGTATTTT. Translated, it gives CASSLTSGGDTQYF.